Detailed here is one T cell receptor (beta chain). Its antigen remains unidentified. Per-nucleotide qualities are absent, and no much larger clonotype sits a single base away. Healthy controls were roughly 35 blood donors whose buffy coats came from the Finnish Red Cross blood service. All TCR-sequenced material derived from peripheral blood: patient blood samples and healthy donor buffy coats. Ficoll-Hypaque gradient centrifugation was used to isolate peripheral blood mononuclear cells. Magnetic purification was used to isolate CD4+ cells from the buffy coats of the healthy controls. Genomic DNA was extracted with the Gentra Puregene Cell and Tissue kit and quantified on a Qubit 2.0 fluorometer. These data belong to a study of STAT5B mutations in CD4+ large granular lymphocyte leukemia (dated by TCRdb to between 2021 and 2023). Study-level background: Among the healthy controls, the CDR3 'QG' motif was associated with a particular HLA allele. The study compared the TCRbeta repertoires of patients with CD4+ T-cell large granular lymphocyte leukemia against those of healthy blood donors. Flow cytometry on FACSCanto II or FACSVerse confirmed that purified fractions exceeded 95% purity among lymphocytes.

The CDR3 numbers 17 residues from cysteine through phenylalanine. Only the CDR3 portion is preserved as DNA: 51 bases, with reading frame beginning at the first base. At the junction V is shortened by 1 base and J by 7 bases; bases outside the gene matches: 15. Based on the germline V gene, the CDR1 and CDR2 sequences are MNHNS and SASEGT. What the work shows at the level of the full study, not this receptor alone: Enrichment of TRBV06-family usage was observed among the top patient clones (8/27) relative to healthy controls (2/35). Main leukemic clonotypes were private to each patient, although over 20% of the main leukemic clonotypes were found at low frequency in the non-leukemic repertoires of other patients. CD4-sorted patient repertoires appeared more clonal than healthy CD4+ repertoires, and this difference persisted after removing the putative leukemic clones. The data were not HLA-matched, and the relatively small sample size could explain the higher clonality seen in CD4+ compared with CD8+ T-LGLL.

The immunoSEQ assay at survey resolution was applied to genomic DNA for sequencing of TCRbeta rearrangements. The authors' analysis ran thus. In the TCR sequencing data, the lowest productive clonotype frequency that could be detected was 2.59 x 10-5. Only productive TCRbeta rearrangements, defined as complete and in-frame sequences, were included in the analyses. The clonality of each sample was calculated as Simpson clonality in the immunoSEQ Analyzer version 3.0. Clones were categorized by frequency as very rare, small, medium, large (1-20%) or hyperexpanded (>20%). OLGA 1.2.3 estimated generation probabilities, VDJtools produced V-gene circos plots, VDJdb was queried for specificities, and GLIPH identified CDR3 motifs. Not all clones reach the TCRdb copy of this immuneACCESS table, which keeps in-frame sequences only. Checked studies attribute under half of the gap to unresolved V genes and leave the rest unexplained. V, J and clone size derive from that table, while D and trimming were established from the DNA sequence. Recorded for this sample are under 35,000 clones; roughly 70% of them occurred a single time. The top ten constitute 0.4% to 0.45% of the sample.

Specimen: CD4+ T cells from blood buffy coats. Recombination linked TRBV6-1 to TRBJ2-5, and TRBD2 aligns with 7 junction nucleotides. The clonotype was recovered from a human donor in good health. The CDR3 region reads CASSEGYNPGREGTQYF. At the DNA level, the sequence is TGTGCCAGCAGTGAAGGGTATAATCCCGGTAGGGAGGGGACCCAGTACTTC.